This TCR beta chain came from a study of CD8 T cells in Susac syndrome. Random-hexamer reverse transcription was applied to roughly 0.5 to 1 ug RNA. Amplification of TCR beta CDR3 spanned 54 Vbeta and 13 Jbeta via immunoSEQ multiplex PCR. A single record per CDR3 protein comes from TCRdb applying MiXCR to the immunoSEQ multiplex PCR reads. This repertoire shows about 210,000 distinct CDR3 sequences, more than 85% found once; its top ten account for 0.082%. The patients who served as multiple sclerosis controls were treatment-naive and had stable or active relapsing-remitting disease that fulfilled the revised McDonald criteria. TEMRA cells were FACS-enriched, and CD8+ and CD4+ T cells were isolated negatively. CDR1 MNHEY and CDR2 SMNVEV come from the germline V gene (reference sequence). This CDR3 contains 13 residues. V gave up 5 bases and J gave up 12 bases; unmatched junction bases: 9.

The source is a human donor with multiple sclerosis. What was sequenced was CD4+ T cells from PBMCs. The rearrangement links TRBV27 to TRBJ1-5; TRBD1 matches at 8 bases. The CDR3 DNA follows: TGTGCCAGCAGTACCCCGGACAGGGAGTACCAGCATTTT. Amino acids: CASSTPDREYQHF.